This T cell receptor beta chain appears in the sequencing data of a study of technical replicates of blood from a few donors. The assay was immunoSEQ multiplex PCR, and TCRdb's table has in-frame clones only and misses some. Among more than 11,000 clones listed, roughly four fifths were seen once. The germline CDR1 and CDR2 sequences are MDHEN and SYDVKM. The CDR3 extends over 17 amino acids. J was trimmed by 1 base and V by 3 bases; bases with no gene match: 7. The chain uses TRBV28 and TRBJ2-1, with 9 bases aligning to TRBD1. The TCR originated in a human donor in good health. What was sequenced was PBMCs. CDR3 in amino acids: CASSLDRGIGSYNEQFF. In DNA form, the CDR3 reads TGTGCCAGCAGTTTGGACAGGGGAATAGGTTCCTACAATGAGCAGTTCTTC.